The next 18 T cell receptor beta chains were all read from a single sample in a study of blood T cell repertoires in COVID-19. Generated by immunoSEQ multiplex PCR, the TCRdb table keeps only in-frame clones and is missing some. The top ten clones hold roughly 10% of a sample with fewer than 400,000 clones, around nine tenths of them seen once. Sequencing was carried out using PBMCs or T cells enriched from blood (not recorded which). All receptors come from a woman between 45 and 65 years old who had recovered from COVID-19.

The V gene is TRBV7-9, the J gene TRBJ1-6, with D maybe TRBD1 (5 bases). Germline V CDR1 and CDR2: SEHNR, FQNEAQ (reference sequence). The germline V and J ends were trimmed by 0 bases and 5 bases, with 8 bases remaining between them. The CDR3 is 15 residues long. This CDR3 is CASSLATVNNSPLHF. The CDR3 coding sequence is TGTGCCAGCAGCTTAGCGACAGTTAATAATTCACCCCTCCACTTT.

The genes are TRBV11-2 and TRBJ1-1; perhaps TRBD1 as D (5 bases). Trimming stripped 5 bases from V and 1 base from J, with 8 bases between. The CDR3 extends over 13 amino acids. CDR1 is SGHAT and CDR2 is FQNNGV in the germline V gene. The chain's CDR3 is CASSLQENTEAFF. In DNA form, the CDR3 reads TGTGCCAGCAGCCTACAGGAGAACACTGAAGCTTTCTTT. Variable domain in full (rest from reference TRBV11-2 and TRBJ1-1): EAGVAQSPRYKIIEKRQSVAFWCNPISGHATLYWYQQILGQGPKLLIQFQNNGVVDDSQLPKDRFSAERLKGVDSTLKIQPAKLEDSAVYLCASSLQENTEAFFGQGTRLTVV.

V is TRBV5-8 and J is TRBJ1-3, with TRBD1 matching 9 bases. This CDR3 comprises 20 residues. Trimming took 0 bases from V and 0 from J; bases not matched to a gene: 13. Germline V CDR1 and CDR2: SGHTS, YDEGEE. CDR3 sequence (DNA): TGTGCCAGCAGCTTGGGAGAAGGACAGGGGAGGACGGGCTCTGGAAACACCATATATTTT. Residues: CASSLGEGQGRTGSGNTIYF.

The chain uses TRBV10-1 and TRBJ2-7, with TRBD2 identical over 9 bases. The CDR3 is made up of 15 amino acids. Germline CDR1 reads WNHNN; CDR2 reads SYGVQD (reference sequence). Losses at the gene ends were 7 bases for V and 3 bases for J; bases not matched to a gene: 10. The CDR3 reads CASTGAGGVNYEQYF. In DNA, the CDR3 is TGCGCCAGCACCGGAGCGGGGGGCGTGAACTACGAGCAGTACTTC.

The chain's CDR3 is CASSEGQANSPLHF. The CDR3 bases are TGTGCCAGCAGCGAGGGACAGGCAAATTCACCCCTCCACTTT. The chain couples TRBV7-8 to TRBJ1-6, with 8 bases that match TRBD1. CDR1 SGHVS and CDR2 FQNEAQ come from the germline V gene. The CDR3 spans 14 residues. Trimming removed 5 bases from V and 7 bases from J; junction bases left unmatched: 4.

This clone has just a few counts. The genes are TRBV27 and TRBJ1-5; D not resolved. CDR1 MNHEY and CDR2 SMNVEV come from the germline V gene (reference sequence). The CDR3 is 13 amino acids. V lost 6 bases, J lost 7 bases, and 13 bases lay in between. CDR3 bases: TGTGCCAGCAGCAATTCCGGTGAGCAGCCCCAGCATTTT. Protein: CASSNSGEQPQHF.

The V gene is TRBV19, the J gene TRBJ1-2; D is ambiguous. V lost 7 bases and J lost 0, with 9 bases in between. Germline-derived CDR1 and CDR2 are LNHDA and SQIVND (reference sequence). This CDR3 is 13 amino acids long. DNA of the CDR3: TGTGCCAGTAACGGTTTGCCTAACTATGGCTACACCTTC. This translates into CASNGLPNYGYTF.

The chain carries TRBV2 and TRBJ1-2, with TRBD1 matching over 9 bases. Germline CDR1 is SNHLY and CDR2 is FYNNEI. V lost 6 bases to trimming and J lost 8 bases; unmatched junction nucleotides: 13. CDR3 length: 15 residues. CDR3 in DNA: TGTGCCAGCAGCCCGGACAGGGGCGCAACGTCCGGCTACACCTTC. Its protein product is CASSPDRGATSGYTF.

The J gene is TRBJ1-6, the V gene TRBV4-1; the D is unclear. The CDR3 runs to 16 residues. Trimming shortened V by 4 bases and J by 0 bases, and 10 bases separated the two germline ends. The germline V gene encodes CDR1 MGHRA and CDR2 YSYEKL. For the CDR3, the DNA is TGCGCCAGCAGCCCCGGCGGAGGCTCCTATAATTCACCCCTCCACTTT. This translates into CASSPGGGSYNSPLHF.

The chain uses TRBV19 and TRBJ2-4; possible D gene TRBD1, 6 bases. Germline V gene lookup returns CDR1 LNHDA and CDR2 SQIVND (reference sequence). Trimming pared 8 bases from V and 9 bases from J, leaving 17 bases between. CDR3 length equals 13 residues. CDR3 sequence reads: CASALGALSIQYF. DNA for the CDR3: TGTGCCAGTGCTCTGGGGGCGCTTAGCATTCAGTACTTC.

This clone showed up just once. The chain is built from TRBV9 and TRBJ1-2; D is undetermined. CDR3 length equals 14 residues. In germline, CDR1 is SGDLS, CDR2 YYNGEE. The V end was cut by 3 bases, the J end by 5 bases, with 14 bases between. CDR3 nucleotide sequence: TGTGCCAGCAGCGAACGTAGCCCCGATTATGGCTACACCTTC. Its translation is CASSERSPDYGYTF.

The chain employs TRBV4-3 and TRBJ2-7; TRBD1 is a possible D gene (6 bases). The germline V and J ends were trimmed by 1 base and 5 bases, with 15 bases remaining between them. This CDR3 contains 15 residues. Germline assignment: CDR1 LGHNA and CDR2 YSLEER. The CDR3 DNA follows: TGCGCCAGCAGCCAAGGGAGGACAGCACCAAACGAGCAGTACTTC. Translation gives CASSQGRTAPNEQYF.

This chain links TRBV24-1 with TRBJ2-1; 10 bases map to TRBD1. CDR1 KGHDR and CDR2 SFDVKD come from the germline V gene. V gave up 3 bases and J gave up 7 bases; unmatched junction bases: 5. The CDR3 spans 15 residues. The CDR3 DNA reads as TGTGCCACCAGTGATCCCGGGACAGGGGTAAATGAGCAGTTCTTC. This codes for CATSDPGTGVNEQFF.

The sample holds one count of this clone. The chain combines TRBV7-3 with TRBJ2-5, with TRBD2 matching over 13 bases. Germline V lookup: CDR1 SGHTA, CDR2 FQGTGA. The V segment lost 5 bases and the J segment 2 bases; nucleotides outside the gene matches: 11. The CDR3 spans 18 residues. This chain's CDR3 is CASSEFGTSGEVQETQYF. As DNA, the CDR3 is TGTGCCAGCAGCGAATTTGGGACTAGCGGGGAGGTGCAAGAGACCCAGTACTTC.

This rearrangement joins TRBV7-2 to TRBJ1-5; D remains unclear. The germline V and J ends were trimmed by 1 base and 9 bases, with 13 bases remaining between them. From germline, CDR1 is SGHTA and CDR2 FQGNSA. The CDR3 is 14 residues long. The CDR3 loop reads CASSLGPAGRPQHF. The CDR3 coding sequence is TGTGCCAGCAGCTTAGGACCAGCGGGGAGGCCCCAGCATTTT.

The chain employs TRBV7-9 and TRBJ2-3; possibly TRBD2 for D (5 bases). CDR1 SEHNR and CDR2 FQNEAQ come from the germline V gene (reference sequence). V dropped 3 bases and J dropped 7 bases, with 11 bases sitting between them. The CDR3 is made up of 13 amino acids. CDR3 sequence reads: CASSFDTGNTQYF. Here the CDR3 DNA reads TGTGCCAGCAGCTTTGACACGGGGAATACGCAGTATTTT.

The V and J genes are TRBV19 and TRBJ1-1, with 8 positions matching TRBD1. V lost 10 bases to trimming and J lost 3 bases; unmatched junction nucleotides: 13. The CDR3 totals 15 residues. The germline V gene encodes CDR1 LNHDA and CDR2 SQIVND (reference sequence). The CDR3 bases are TGTGCCACCAAAGCCTCGGACAGGGTCGACACTGAAGCTTTCTTT. Translation gives CATKASDRVDTEAFF.

The chain uses TRBV19 and TRBJ2-1; 9 bases map to TRBD2. The junction had 2 bases not matched to a gene; V was cut back by 3 bases and J by 2 bases. Germline CDR1 is LNHDA and CDR2 is SQIVND (reference sequence). This CDR3 region has 15 residues. The CDR3: CASSIGTSTYNEQFF. CDR3 sequence (DNA): TGTGCCAGTAGTATCGGGACTAGCACCTACAATGAGCAGTTCTTC.